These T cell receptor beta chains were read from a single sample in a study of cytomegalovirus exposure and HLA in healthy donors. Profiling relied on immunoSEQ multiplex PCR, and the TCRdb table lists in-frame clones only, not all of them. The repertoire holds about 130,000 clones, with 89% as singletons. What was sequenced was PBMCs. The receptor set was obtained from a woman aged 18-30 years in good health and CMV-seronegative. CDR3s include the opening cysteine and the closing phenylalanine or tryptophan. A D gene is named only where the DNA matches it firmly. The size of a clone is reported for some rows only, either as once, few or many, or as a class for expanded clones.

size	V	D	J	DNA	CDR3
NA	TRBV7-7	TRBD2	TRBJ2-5	TGTGCTAGCAGCTTGGTCGCTAGCGGGGTGGCCCAGTACTTC	CASSLVASGVAQYF
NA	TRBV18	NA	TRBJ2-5	TGTGCCAGCTCACCAGTGGCCGCCGGGGGTCAAGAGACCCAGTACTTC	CASSPVAAGGQETQYF
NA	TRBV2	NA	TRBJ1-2	TGTGCCAGCAGGGGAGGAGTAGTCTATGGCTACACCTTC	CASRGGVVYGYTF
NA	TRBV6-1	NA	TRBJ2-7	TGTGCCAGCCAACCGGACAGTTACGAGCAGTACTTC	CASQPDSYEQYF
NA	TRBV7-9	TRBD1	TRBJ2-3	TGTGCCAGCAGCTACAGGGGGAGCACAGATACGCAGTATTTT	CASSYRGSTDTQYF
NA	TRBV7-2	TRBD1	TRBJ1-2	TGTGCCAGCAGCTTGGGACAGGTATCCCTGGTGGGCTATGGCTACACCTTC	CASSLGQVSLVGYGYTF
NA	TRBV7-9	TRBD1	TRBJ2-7	TGTGCCAGCAGCCCCCGAGCGGGACAGGGAAAGCAGTACTTC	CASSPRAGQGKQYF
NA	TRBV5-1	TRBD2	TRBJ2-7	TGCGCCAGCAGCATGACTAGCGGTACCTACGAGCAGTACTTC	CASSMTSGTYEQYF
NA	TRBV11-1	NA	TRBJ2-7	TGTGCCAGCAGCTTACAAGGGGTTGAGCAGTACTTC	CASSLQGVEQYF
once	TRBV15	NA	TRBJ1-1	TGTGCCACCAGCAGAGAACAGGGAACTGAAGCTTTCTTT	CATSREQGTEAFF
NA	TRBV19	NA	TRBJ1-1	TGTGCCAGTAGTACGGGTCAGCTACCTGAAGCTTTCTTT	CASSTGQLPEAFF
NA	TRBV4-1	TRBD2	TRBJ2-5	TGCGCCAGCAGCCAAGTGGCGGGAGGCCTAGAGACCCAGTACTTC	CASSQVAGGLETQYF
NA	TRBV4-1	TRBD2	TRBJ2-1	TGCGCCAGCAGCCAGGGGCGGGGGGGCCTCTCCTACAATGAGCAGTTCTTC	CASSQGRGGLSYNEQFF
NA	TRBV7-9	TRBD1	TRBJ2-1	TGTGCCAGCAGCTTAAGGACAGGTTATAACAATGAGCAGTTCTTC	CASSLRTGYNNEQFF
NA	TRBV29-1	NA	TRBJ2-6	TGCAGCGTCTTGGAGGGCTCTGGGGCCAACGTCCTGACTTTC	CSVLEGSGANVLTF
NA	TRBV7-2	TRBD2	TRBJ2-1	TGTGCCAGCAGCTCATTTGGACTAGCAGGTGAGCAGTTCTTC	CASSSFGLAGEQFF
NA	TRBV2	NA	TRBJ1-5	TGTGCCAGCAGGAGGATGGGAGGAGGCAATCAGCCCCAGCATTTT	CASRRMGGGNQPQHF
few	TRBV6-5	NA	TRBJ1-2	TGTGCCAGCTACGGTTCTAACTATGGCTACACCTTC	CASYGSNYGYTF
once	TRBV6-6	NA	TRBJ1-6	TGTGCCAGCAGTTACACAGGGTGGGGTAATTCACCCCTCCACTTT	CASSYTGWGNSPLHF
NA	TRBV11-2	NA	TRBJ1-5	TGTGCCAGCAGCTTAGATCTGGGGGGGCAGCCCCAGCATTTT	CASSLDLGGQPQHF
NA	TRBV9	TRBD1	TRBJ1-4	TGTGCCAGCAGCGCTCAAGCCGACAGGGTCGGTGAAAAACTGTTTTTT	CASSAQADRVGEKLFF
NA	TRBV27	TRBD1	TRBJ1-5	TGTGCCAGCGGCTCTGGACAGGGTAATCAGCCCCAGCATTTT	CASGSGQGNQPQHF
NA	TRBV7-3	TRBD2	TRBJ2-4	TGTGCCAGCAGCTTCCAGGGGCTAGCGGGGACACAGCACTTC	CASSFQGLAGTQHF
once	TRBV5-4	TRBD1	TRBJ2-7	TGTGCCAGCAGCTTGTCCAGGGGGTCGTACGAGCAGTACTTC	CASSLSRGSYEQYF
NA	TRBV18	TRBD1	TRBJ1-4	TGTGCCAGCTCACCGCAGCAGGGGGGAACTAATGAAAAACTGTTTTTT	CASSPQQGGTNEKLFF
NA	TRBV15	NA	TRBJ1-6	TGTGCCACCAGCAGTAAGAGGGCCCTTAATTCACCCCTCCACTTT	CATSSKRALNSPLHF
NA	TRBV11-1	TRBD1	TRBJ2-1	TGTGCCAGCAGCCGGGGACAGGGGACCGTGGATGAGCAGTTCTTC	CASSRGQGTVDEQFF
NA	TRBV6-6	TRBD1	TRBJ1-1	TGTGCCAGCAGTCGAGGGACAGGGTTTACTGAAGCTTTCTTT	CASSRGTGFTEAFF
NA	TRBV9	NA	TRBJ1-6	TGTGCCAGCAGCGCAGACGTGGTTGGGGCAAGCTATAATTCACCCCTCCACTTT	CASSADVVGASYNSPLHF
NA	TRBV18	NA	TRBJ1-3	TGTGCCAGCTCAACTTCACAGGGCGGCTCTGGAAACACCATATATTTT	CASSTSQGGSGNTIYF
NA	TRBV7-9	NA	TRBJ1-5	TGTGCCAGCAGCACCCGACATTTTGGGTGTCAAGGTAGCAATCAGCCCCAGCATTTT	CASSTRHFGCQGSNQPQHF
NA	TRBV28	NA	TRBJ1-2	TGTGCCAGCAGTTTAAGACAAAACTATGGCTACACCTTC	CASSLRQNYGYTF
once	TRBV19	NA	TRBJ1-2	TGTGCCAGTAGACCTGGGGGAACAGGGTCGGACTATGGCTACACCTTC	CASRPGGTGSDYGYTF
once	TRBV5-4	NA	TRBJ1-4	TGTGCCAGCAGCTGGGTGGGCGCAACTAATGAAAAACTGTTTTTT	CASSWVGATNEKLFF
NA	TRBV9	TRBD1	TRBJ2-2	TGTGCCAGCAGCGTGGGCCGGGACAGGGGGTCCGGGGAGCTGTTTTTT	CASSVGRDRGSGELFF
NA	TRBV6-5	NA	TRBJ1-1	TGTGCTGCGGGGGCCTTGAACACTGAAGCTTTCTTT	CAAGALNTEAFF
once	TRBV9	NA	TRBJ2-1	TGTGCCAGCAGCGCCTACAGGGATGAGCAGTTCTTC	CASSAYRDEQFF
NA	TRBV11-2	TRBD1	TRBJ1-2	TGTGCCAGCAGCGAACTGAGTGGACAGGGAGGCTACACCTTC	CASSELSGQGGYTF
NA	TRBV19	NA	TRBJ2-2	TGTGCCAGTAGTATTTTTTACAGGGAGAACACCGGGGAGCTGTTTTTT	CASSIFYRENTGELFF
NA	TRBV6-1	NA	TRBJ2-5	TGTGCCAGCAGTGAAGCTCAGTTTGGACTGAAAGAGACCCAGTACTTC	CASSEAQFGLKETQYF
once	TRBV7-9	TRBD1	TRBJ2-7	TGTGCCAGCAGCCGACTGACAGGGTTCTCCTACGAGCAGTACTTC	CASSRLTGFSYEQYF
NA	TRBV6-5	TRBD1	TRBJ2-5	TGTGCCAGCAGTTCCAGGGGGTTGGGAGAGACCCAGTACTTC	CASSSRGLGETQYF
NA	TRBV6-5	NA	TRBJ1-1	TGTGCCGTATTCCAAATTCAGGGTAGCACTGAAGCTTTCTTT	CAVFQIQGSTEAFF
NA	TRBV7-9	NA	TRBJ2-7	TGTGCCAGCAGCTTCGGCCAGGGTGTCGACGAGCAGTACTTC	CASSFGQGVDEQYF
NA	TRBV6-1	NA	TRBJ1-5	TGTGCCAGCAGTGAATATCGTAGCAATCAGCCCCAGCATTTT	CASSEYRSNQPQHF
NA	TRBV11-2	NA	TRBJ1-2	TGTGCCAGCAGCTTAAATTTGGGGGCGACCTATGGCTACACCTTC	CASSLNLGATYGYTF
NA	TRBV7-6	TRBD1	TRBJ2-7	TGTGCCAGCAGCCCGGGACAGCAATACGAGCAGTACTTC	CASSPGQQYEQYF
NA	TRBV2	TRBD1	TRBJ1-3	TGTGCCAGCAGTGCCGGGACAGGGGCGAACACCATATATTTT	CASSAGTGANTIYF
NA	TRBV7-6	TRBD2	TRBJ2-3	TGTGCCAGCAGCTTATCCCTAGCGGGGGCCGCGACTAGCACAGATACGCAGTATTTT	CASSLSLAGAATSTDTQYF
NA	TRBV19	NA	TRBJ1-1	TGTGCCAGTAGTATACGAACAGTGAACACTGAAGCTTTCTTT	CASSIRTVNTEAFF
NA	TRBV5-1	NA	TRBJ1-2	TGCGCCAGCAGCTCCGGCGGGGGCTATGGCTACACCTTC	CASSSGGGYGYTF
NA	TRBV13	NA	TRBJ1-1	TGTGCCAGCAGTTTAGTGGGCCCATACGGTGTGAACACTGAAGCTTTCTTT	CASSLVGPYGVNTEAFF
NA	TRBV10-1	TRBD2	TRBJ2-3	TGCGCCAGCAGTGGCCTCGCGGGGGTTGCAGATACGCAGTATTTT	CASSGLAGVADTQYF
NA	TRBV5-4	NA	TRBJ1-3	TGTGCCAGCAGCTTGGACACAACCTCTGGAAACACCATATATTTT	CASSLDTTSGNTIYF
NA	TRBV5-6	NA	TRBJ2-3	TGTGCCAGCAGCTTGCGGGGTGCAGATACGCAGTATTTT	CASSLRGADTQYF
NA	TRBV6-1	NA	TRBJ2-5	TGTGCCAGCACTAGACCCGGAGGGGGGGGCGAGACCCAGTACTTC	CASTRPGGGGETQYF
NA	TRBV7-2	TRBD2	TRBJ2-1	TGTGCCAGCAGCTCCCAATGGGGGCTAGCGGGGTTCTACAATGAGCAGTTCTTC	CASSSQWGLAGFYNEQFF
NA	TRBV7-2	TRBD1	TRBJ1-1	TGTGCCAGCAGCTTAGAGGGACAGGACCGCCTTGAAGCTTTCTTT	CASSLEGQDRLEAFF
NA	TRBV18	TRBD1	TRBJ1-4	TGTGCCAGCTCACCTCTGACAGGGGGGTACGAAAAACTGTTTTTT	CASSPLTGGYEKLFF
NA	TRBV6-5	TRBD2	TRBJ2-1	TGTGCCAGCAGTTACTCTTCGCGGGGGGGCGACAATGAGCAGTTCTTC	CASSYSSRGGDNEQFF